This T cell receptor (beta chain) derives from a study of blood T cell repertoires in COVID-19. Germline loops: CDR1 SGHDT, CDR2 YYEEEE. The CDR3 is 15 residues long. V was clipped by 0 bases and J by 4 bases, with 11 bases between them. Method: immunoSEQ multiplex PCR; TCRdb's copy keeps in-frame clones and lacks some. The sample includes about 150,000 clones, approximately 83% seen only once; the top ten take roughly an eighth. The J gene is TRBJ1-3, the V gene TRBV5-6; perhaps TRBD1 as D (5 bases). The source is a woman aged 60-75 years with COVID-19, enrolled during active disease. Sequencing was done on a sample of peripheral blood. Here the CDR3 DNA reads TGTGCCAGCAGCTTGGGGGGCTCGATAGGAAACACCATATATTTT. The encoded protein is CASSLGGSIGNTIYF. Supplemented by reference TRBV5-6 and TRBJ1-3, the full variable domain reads DAGVTQSPTHLIKTRGQQVTLRCSPKSGHDTVSWYQQALGQGPQFIFQYYEEEERQRGNFPDRFSGHQFPNYSSELNVNALLLGDSALYLCASSLGGSIGNTIYFGEGSWLTVV.